This TCR beta chain was recovered during a study of blood T cells in healthy people across ages (dated by TCRdb to 2014 to 2015). With respect to the entire study: In model experiments, template switching captured roughly one uniquely barcoded TCR beta cDNA molecule for every two T cells. Using deep sequencing normalized with unique cDNA molecular identifiers, the study measured how TCR beta repertoire diversity changes with age. To avoid experimental bias, donors of different ages were spread randomly across the sequencing lanes. Using the same blood draw, the study looked at two additional independent replicas of 1 million unique cDNA reads for two donors, one aged 18 to 30 and the other aged 80 or older. The donors were divided into four age groups: young (average around 17 years), middle-aged (over 35), aged (roughly 66) and long-lived (82).

The receptor library was made with 5' RACE. Instrument used: Illumina HiSeq 2500. A second PCR of about 6 to 11 cycles was run with a J-beta primer mix and a sample-barcoded 5' primer. Each TCR beta cDNA molecule received a unique molecular identifier from a template-switch 5' adaptor carrying 12 random nucleotides. Each sample yielded at least 2.5 million CDR3-containing paired-end reads. First-strand cDNA synthesis was performed from all RNA using the Mint cDNA synthesis kit, with priming by a TRBC-specific oligonucleotide. All cDNA was treated with uracil-DNA glycosylase and then went through a first 18-cycle PCR with the universal primers M1SS and BC2_uni_R. Per the source publication's procedure: Normalization of each sample was performed by random selection of 1 million high-quality reads, each carrying a distinct molecular identifier. Reads sharing molecular identifiers were discarded rather than binned into consensus sequences. MiTCR, set to a Q25 quality threshold and the strictest error-elimination algorithm, was used for CDR3 identification, clonotype clustering and error correction. A nonparametric unseen species model with Euler transformation was used to estimate a lower bound on total TCR beta diversity. TCRdb reprocessed the public reads (quality trimming at Q25 with fastp, clone calling with MiXCR) and kept in-frame beta chains. Identical CDR3 protein sequences are pooled into one entry, listed with their most common genes and DNA. The V and J calls reflect TCRdb's pipeline rather than the authors' work. Within this sample are some 1.5 million distinct CDR3 sequences, with about 30% of them counted one time only. Of the sample, 7.7% is held by the ten largest clones.

This clonotype appeared a few times. No cognate antigen has been identified for it. The sample holds no much larger clone one base away, and base qualities are not on file. General study outcomes and caveats: Since profiling was done on bulk unsorted PBMCs, naive and antigen-experienced compartments could not be conclusively compared. Observed TCR beta diversity per million T cells fell roughly linearly with age, and a significant reduction was already apparent by age around 40. Estimates of total diversity based on one million sequenced T cells were regarded as lower bounds and as underestimates. Compared with the aged group, the long-lived group had more naive CD4+ T cells, fewer expanded clones and increased TCR diversity, suggesting age selection. The CMV infection status of donors was not known, potentially confounding age-related changes in expanded clonotypes. The percentage of naive T cells measured by flow cytometry correlated strongly with observed TCR beta diversity.

The germline V gene (reference sequence) supplies CDR1 SEHNR and CDR2 FQNEAQ. The CDR3 starts with the cysteine, ends with the phenylalanine, and has 12 residues. Only CDR3 DNA remains: 36 bases, in frame from the first base. Systemically healthy Caucasian individuals from Russia, 39 in total and aged roughly 6 to 100 years, were included as donors. Each donor gave 9.5 to 10 milliliters of peripheral blood, drawn into EDTA-treated Vacutainer tubes. Ficoll-Paque density-gradient centrifugation was used to isolate PBMCs, with at least 6.5 million per sample. Trizol reagent was used to extract total RNA from the PBMCs, yielding at least 5 micrograms per sample. The percentages of naive CD45RAhigh/CD27high T cells were determined by flow cytometry on a PBMC aliquot from every donor.

The V and J segments used are TRBV7-9 and TRBJ2-5; TRBD2 aligns with 8 central bases. The sequenced sample was blood. This clonotype originated in a woman in her 30s in good health. The CDR3 reads as follows: CASGGRQETQYF. The nucleotide sequence is TGTGCAAGCGGGGGTCGCCAAGAGACCCAGTACTTC. Where the CDR3 stops, the reference TRBV7-9 and TRBJ2-5 genes take over; the full variable domain is DTGVSQNPRHKITKRGQNVTFRCDPISEHNRLYWYRQTLGQGPEFLTYFQNEAQLEKSRLLSDRFSAERPKGSFSTLEIQRTEQGDSAMYLCASGGRQETQYFGPGTRLLVL.